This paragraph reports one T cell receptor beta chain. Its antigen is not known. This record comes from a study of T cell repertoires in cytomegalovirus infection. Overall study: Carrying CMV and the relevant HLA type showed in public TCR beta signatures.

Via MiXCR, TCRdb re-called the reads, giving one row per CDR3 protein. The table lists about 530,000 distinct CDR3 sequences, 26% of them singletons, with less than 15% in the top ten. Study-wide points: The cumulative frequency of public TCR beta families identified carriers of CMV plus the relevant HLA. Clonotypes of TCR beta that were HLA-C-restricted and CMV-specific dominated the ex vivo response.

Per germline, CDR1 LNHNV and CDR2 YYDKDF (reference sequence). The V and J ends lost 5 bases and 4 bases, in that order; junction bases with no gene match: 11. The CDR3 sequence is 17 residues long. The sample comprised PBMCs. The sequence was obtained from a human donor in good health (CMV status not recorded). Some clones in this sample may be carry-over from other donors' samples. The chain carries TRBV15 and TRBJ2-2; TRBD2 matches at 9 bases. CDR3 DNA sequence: TGTGCCACCAGCCCCTGGGCGGAAGCGGGAGGCACCGGGGAGCTGTTTTTT. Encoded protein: CATSPWAEAGGTGELFF. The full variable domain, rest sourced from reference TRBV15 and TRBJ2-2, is DAMVIQNPRYQVTQFGKPVTLSCSQTLNHNVMYWYQQKSSQAPKLLFHYYDKDFNNEADTPDNFQSRRPNTSFCFLDIRSPGLGDTAMYLCATSPWAEAGGTGELFFGEGSRLTVL.